The source of this T cell receptor (beta chain) is a study of a mutant IDH1 vaccine in newly diagnosed glioma. Overall study context: Males made up 62.5% and females about 40% of treated patients, whose mean age was approximately 43 years. The study held visit V12 at week 35 and visit V13 at week 47.

Details on this clone: Antigen specificity is unknown.

Using immunoSEQ multiplex PCR, the repertoire was profiled, and TCRdb retains in-frame clones only, with some absent. This sample yields fewer than 95,000 clones, of which around four fifths are seen a single time; 4% to 5.5% belongs to the top ten. Time point reported: week 47, end of study. Topical imiquimod accompanied each vaccine dose, which consisted of 300 ug of mutant IDH1 20-mer peptide. Germline values: CDR1 SGHTS, CDR2 YDEGEE. This CDR3 spans 14 amino acids. V shed 4 bases, J shed 3 bases, and the junction held 3 bases outside the gene matches. The V gene is TRBV5-8, the J gene TRBJ2-3, with 9 bases that match TRBD1. The material sequenced was PBMCs, taken from a glioma patient whose treatment included an IDH1 peptide vaccine. The source of this sequence is a middle-aged man with glioma. The CDR3 DNA sequence: TGTGCCAGCAGCATGGACAGGGGAACAGATACGCAGTATTTT. It translates to CASSMDRGTDTQYF.